This note documents a single T cell receptor beta chain sequence. This record belongs to a study of cytomegalovirus exposure and HLA in healthy donors. The PCR contained 60 Vbeta and 13 Jbeta primers. The authors' processing: Counted up in a later analysis, unique TCR beta chains came to about 80 million, with around 9.9 million shared. Sequencing used immunoSEQ multiplex PCR; TCRdb keeps in-frame clones, though not all of them. D and trimming were read from the DNA, whereas the V and J calls and clone size are those reported in that table. Seen here are around 140,000 clones, roughly three quarters observed once, and the top ten hold around 1.5%. Trimming took 6 bases from V and 9 from J, leaving 12 bases between them. CDR1 is SQVTM and CDR2 is ANQGSEA in the germline V gene. The CDR3 length is 11 residues.

The sequenced material came from PBMCs. The V call is TRBV29-1, the J call TRBJ2-1; TRBD2 is a possible D gene (6 bases). This clonotype was sampled from a woman in her forties in good health and CMV-seronegative. The DNA for the CDR3 is TGCAGCGTGGAAACTAGCACTGAGCAGTTCTTC. Protein: CSVETSTEQFF.